One sample yielded the 17 T cell receptor beta chains listed below, sequenced in a study of T cell responses to AZD1222 COVID-19 vaccine. Sequenced by immunoSEQ multiplex PCR; TCRdb stores in-frame clones only, minus some. The sample includes 150,000 to 200,000 clones, approximately 93% of them seen just once. The starting material was peripheral blood, obtained on day 0 of AZD1222 vaccination. These receptors were obtained from an adult in good health.

The chain employs TRBV11-3 and TRBJ1-6; a weak D match, TRBD1 (6 bases). Between the trimmed V and J ends, which lost 3 bases and 6 bases, there was a span of 9 bases. This CDR3 spans 14 amino acids. Germline loops: CDR1 SGHNT, CDR2 YENEEA. CDR3 coding DNA: TGTGCCAGCAGCTTGCAAGGGGGTAATTCACCCCTCCACTTT. This translates into CASSLQGGNSPLHF.

The J gene is TRBJ1-1, the V gene TRBV2, with unresolved D. The germline CDR1 and CDR2 sequences are SNHLY and FYNNEI. The CDR3 extends over 13 amino acids. Trimming removed 6 bases at V and 0 bases at J, with 8 bases between. The CDR3 DNA sequence: TGTGCCAGCAGGAGGGCCCTGAACACTGAAGCTTTCTTT. The encoded protein is CASRRALNTEAFF.

The V gene is TRBV2, the J gene TRBJ1-2, with 7 bases lining up with TRBD1. CDR3 length equals 14 residues. Unmatched junction bases numbered 6, after V lost 4 bases and J lost 4 bases. Germline CDR1 SNHLY, CDR2 FYNNEI. This chain's CDR3 is CASSGTGDFYGYTF. In DNA, the CDR3 is TGTGCCAGCAGTGGCACAGGGGATTTCTATGGCTACACCTTC.

The V gene is TRBV7-9, the J gene TRBJ2-3; D is perhaps TRBD2 (6 bases). The CDR3 length is 14 residues. CDR1 is SEHNR and CDR2 is FQNEAQ in the germline V gene (reference sequence). With 5 bases removed from V and 6 bases from J, the gap between germline ends came to 15 bases. CDR3 in amino acids: CASSPRGMRDTQYF. The CDR3 DNA reads as TGTGCCAGCAGCCCCCGGGGGATGAGGGATACGCAGTATTTT.

The chain recombines TRBV2 with TRBJ1-2, with 9 nucleotides matching TRBD1. The trim removed 6 bases at V and 4 bases at J, leaving 6 bases unmatched. From germline, CDR1 is SNHLY and CDR2 FYNNEI. This CDR3 spans 14 amino acids. The CDR3 is CASRPGQGGYGYTF. The CDR3, as DNA: TGTGCCAGCAGGCCGGGACAGGGCGGCTATGGCTACACCTTC.

The genes are TRBV3-1 (or the pseudogene TRBV3-2) and TRBJ2-1, with no clear D. The CDR3 length is 15 residues. In germline, CDR1 is LGHDT, CDR2 YNNKEL (reference sequence). Trimming took 4 bases from V and 2 from J, leaving 12 bases between them. The CDR3: CASSPQTRTYNEQFF. For the CDR3, the DNA is TGTGCCAGCAGCCCCCAGACAAGGACCTACAATGAGCAGTTCTTC.

The chain has TRBV19 and TRBJ1-2; perhaps TRBD1 as D (5 bases). Germline V gives CDR1 LNHDA, CDR2 SQIVND (reference sequence). V was cut by 5 bases and J by 4 bases, with 11 bases left in between. This CDR3 is built from 13 residues. The chain's CDR3 is CASSPQGFYGYTF. CDR3 in DNA: TGTGCCAGTAGTCCCCAGGGATTCTATGGCTACACCTTC.

This chain uses TRBV30 with TRBJ2-5, with 11 bases matching TRBD2. The junction had 8 bases not matched to a gene; V was cut back by 4 bases and J by 4 bases. The length of the CDR3 is 15 residues. The germline V gene has CDR1 GTSNPN and CDR2 SVGIG (reference sequence). Here the CDR3 DNA reads TGTGCCTGGACTCCCCCCCTAGCGGGGGGAGAGACCCAGTACTTC. It translates to CAWTPPLAGGETQYF.

This clone was counted once. The chain recombines TRBV7-2 with TRBJ2-7; TRBD1 matches at 7 bases. The germline CDR1 and CDR2 sequences are SGHTA and FQGNSA. The V gene end was trimmed by 5 bases and the J gene end by 3 bases; junction bases not matched to a gene: 7. CDR3 size: 14 residues. CDR3 region: CASSLRQGSYEQYF. The CDR3 region has the DNA TGTGCCAGCAGCCTCAGACAGGGAAGCTACGAGCAGTACTTC. Full variable domain (outside the CDR3, taken from reference TRBV7-2 and TRBJ2-7): GAGVSQSPSNKVTEKGKDVELRCDPISGHTALYWYRQSLGQGLEFLIYFQGNSAPDKSGLPSDRFSAERTGGSVSTLTIQRTQQEDSAVYLCASSLRQGSYEQYFGPGTRLTVT.

This clone was seen just once. The V gene is TRBV7-2, the J gene TRBJ2-1; D is possibly TRBD1 or TRBD2 (5 bases each). The CDR3 consists of 18 residues. V was trimmed by 3 bases and J by 0 bases, leaving 18 bases between them. Looked up from germline, CDR1 is SGHTA and CDR2 is FQGNSA. The CDR3 is CASSFRGQPLSSYNEQFF. The CDR3 DNA reads as TGTGCCAGCAGCTTCCGGGGCCAGCCTCTTAGCTCCTACAATGAGCAGTTCTTC.

The chain links TRBV5-4 to TRBJ1-6; TRBD1 is a possible D gene (5 bases). Germline lookup yields CDR1 SGHNT and CDR2 YYREEE (reference sequence). V was pared by 1 base and J by 5 bases, with 10 bases between. This CDR3 has 15 residues. The CDR3 DNA is TGTGCCAGCAGCTTGTTCGGGGCTCATAATTCACCCCTCCACTTT. As protein: CASSLFGAHNSPLHF.

The chain combines TRBV6-5 with TRBJ1-5; no clear D. The CDR3 loop spans 13 amino acids. CDR1 is MNHEY and CDR2 is SVGAGI in the germline V gene. The V gene lost 8 bases and the J gene lost 5 bases, with 13 bases spanning the gap. The CDR3 region has the DNA TGTGCCAGCTCTCGGGGAGTTCATCAGCCCCAGCATTTT. This gives the protein CASSRGVHQPQHF.

This clone was detected only a few times. A junction boundary mismatches the germline segment, possibly from a read error. The chain is built from TRBV4-1 and TRBJ1-1, with unresolved D. The germline V gene has CDR1 MGHRA and CDR2 YSYEKL. The CDR3 runs 14 residues. The CDR3 coding sequence is TGCGCCAGCAGCCACAACAGCATGAATACTGAAGCTTTCTTT. It yields the protein CASSHNSMNTEAFF.

The chain carries TRBV6-2 or TRBV6-3 and TRBJ1-2; no definite D call. The ends were cut back, 5 bases at V and 7 bases at J, with 8 bases in the middle. CDR1 is MNHEY, CDR2 SVGEGT, per germline. The CDR3 runs to 11 residues. CDR3 residues: CASSQMAGYTF. In DNA, the CDR3 is TGTGCCAGCAGTCAGATGGCTGGCTACACCTTC.

The J gene is TRBJ2-2, the V gene TRBV2; D remains ambiguous. The CDR3 is 15 amino acids. Germline V gene lookup returns CDR1 SNHLY and CDR2 FYNNEI. Trimming cost V 4 bases and J 3 bases, with 12 bases left between them. The CDR3 loop reads CASSVIGRDTGELFF. CDR3 DNA: TGTGCCAGCAGTGTTATAGGTCGTGACACCGGGGAGCTGTTTTTT.

In this sample, this clone turned up once. The chain combines TRBV7-9 with TRBJ1-4, with D possibly TRBD1 on 6 matching bases. V lost 5 bases and J 6 bases, leaving 10 bases between the germline ends. The CDR3 runs 13 residues. Germline CDR1 is SEHNR and CDR2 is FQNEAQ (reference sequence). The CDR3 reads CASSEDSYEKLFF. The CDR3 DNA reads as TGTGCCAGCAGCGAGGACAGCTATGAAAAACTGTTTTTT.

This clone was detected once. V usage is TRBV28 and J usage is TRBJ2-7; tentative D call: TRBD2 (6 bases). This CDR3 contains 14 residues. The germline gives CDR1 MDHEN, CDR2 SYDVKM. V was shortened by 5 bases and J by 6 bases, with 17 bases between the two germline ends. The CDR3 is CASSGGSGGGEQYF. Here the CDR3 DNA reads TGTGCCAGCAGTGGGGGGTCCGGTGGCGGCGAGCAGTACTTC.